One and the same sample provided the 28 T cell receptor beta chains below, sequenced in a study of T-cell reconstitution after alpha-beta-depleted transplantation in children. Unique molecular identifiers were incorporated during preparation of the TCRbeta library. Each CDR3 protein is one row after TCRdb ran MiXCR on the PCR reads. The sample shows about 480,000 distinct CDR3 sequences, 9.5% to 15% of them seen only once. Sequencing was performed on PBMCs from the stem cell graft donor, taken from the stem cell graft. The receptors were sampled from a human donor who donated a stem cell graft to a child with combined immunodeficiency.

The table lists this clonotype with a few counts. The chain uses TRBV12-3 or TRBV12-4 and TRBJ2-1; D ambiguous. Trimming removed 4 bases at V and 7 bases at J, with 14 bases between. The CDR3 has 14 residues. The CDR3 region has the DNA TGTGCCAGCAGTTCGCTCCCTGGACGGAATGAGCAGTTCTTC. This translates into CASSSLPGRNEQFF.

The chain joins TRBV7-3 to TRBJ2-1; 9 bases align to TRBD2. There are 15 residues in the CDR3. V was pared by 5 bases and J by 8 bases, with 10 bases of the junction left unmatched. Germline-derived CDR1 and CDR2 are SGHTA and FQGTGA. CDR3 coding DNA: TGTGCCAGCAGCCCCCTGGGCGGGGGGGTCGATGAGCAGTTCTTC. Amino acids: CASSPLGGGVDEQFF.

This clonotype was found a few times. The CDR3 DNA follows: TGTGCCAGCAGCTTAGACGACTACCCGAGCTCCTACAATGAGCAGTTCTTC. Its translation is CASSLDDYPSSYNEQFF. The chain uses TRBV7-9 and TRBJ2-1, with a possible D match to TRBD2 (5 bases). V lost 1 base to trimming and J lost 0 bases, with 13 bases between them. CDR3 length: 17 residues. In germline, CDR1 is SEHNR, CDR2 FQNEAQ (reference sequence).

The chain recombines TRBV15 with TRBJ1-1; a weak D match, TRBD1 (6 bases). This CDR3 comprises 15 residues. Trimming shortened V by 1 base and J by 3 bases, and 12 bases separated the two germline ends. Germline-derived CDR1 and CDR2 are LNHNV and YYDKDF (reference sequence). CDR3 DNA sequence: TGTGCCACCAGCAGAGTTACAGGGTTGTACACTGAAGCTTTCTTT. As protein: CATSRVTGLYTEAFF.

This clonotype was seen only a few times. This chain joins TRBV2 and TRBJ2-1; D may be TRBD2 (6 bases). The CDR3 is 15 amino acids. Germline V gene sequence: CDR1 SNHLY, CDR2 FYNNEI. With 3 bases removed from V and 5 bases from J, the gap between germline ends came to 14 bases. This CDR3 reads CASSDPGLINNEQFF. CDR3 coding DNA: TGTGCCAGCAGTGATCCGGGACTTATAAACAATGAGCAGTTCTTC.

The chain recombines TRBV20-1 with TRBJ2-1; 11 nucleotides line up with TRBD2. CDR1 is DFQATT, CDR2 SNEGSKA, per germline (reference sequence). V was clipped by 2 bases and J by 8 bases; unmatched bases: 11. This CDR3 is built from 16 residues. CDR3 residues: CSARPGLAARGHEQFF. The CDR3 DNA reads as TGCAGTGCTAGACCGGGACTAGCGGCTAGGGGCCATGAGCAGTTCTTC.

This clonotype was counted once. The rearrangement joins TRBV11-2 to TRBJ2-7; the match to TRBD2 covers 9 bases. The CDR3 extends over 14 amino acids. Germline loops: CDR1 SGHAT, CDR2 FQNNGV. The junction had 7 bases not matched to a gene; V was cut back by 5 bases and J by 5 bases. CDR3 loop: CASSRSGSINEQYF. Here the CDR3 DNA reads TGTGCCAGCAGCCGTAGCGGGAGTATTAACGAGCAGTACTTC.

The CDR3 DNA reads as TGTGCCAGCTCACCGGCCCCGGACGAGCAGTACTTC. Protein sequence: CASSPAPDEQYF. V and J are TRBV18 and TRBJ2-7; unclear D gene. The CDR3 is made up of 12 amino acids. Germline CDR1 and CDR2: KGHSH and LQKENI. Trimming pared 3 bases from V and 5 bases from J, leaving 8 bases between. The variable domain in full, with the rest retrieved from reference TRBV18 and TRBJ2-7, is NAGVMQNPRHLVRRRGQEARLRCSPMKGHSHVYWYRQLPEEGLKFMVYLQKENIIDESGMPKERFSAEFPKEGPSILRIQQVVRGDSAAYFCASSPAPDEQYFGPGTRLTVT.

V and J are TRBV27 and TRBJ2-5; 7 bases align to TRBD1. The CDR3 loop spans 13 amino acids. V dropped 7 bases and J dropped 2; count of bases not matched to a gene: 4. Germline V gene lookup returns CDR1 MNHEY and CDR2 SMNVEV (reference sequence). This CDR3 is CASIKDRQETQYF. The CDR3 coding sequence is TGTGCCAGCATCAAGGACAGGCAAGAGACCCAGTACTTC.

This clonotype was observed many times. This chain links TRBV29-1 with TRBJ2-3; D uncertain. This CDR3 is 15 amino acids long. Germline V lookup: CDR1 SQVTM, CDR2 ANQGSEA. V shed 0 bases and J shed 0 bases, with 10 bases lying between them. CDR3 protein: CSVEDPRKSTDTQYF. The CDR3 DNA follows: TGCAGCGTTGAAGATCCCAGGAAAAGCACAGATACGCAGTATTTT.

This clonotype has just a few counts. This chain joins TRBV4-3 and TRBJ1-5; TRBD1 might be the D (6 bases). V was pared by 0 bases and J by 6 bases, with 18 bases between. Per the germline V gene, CDR1 is LGHNA and CDR2 is YSLEER. The CDR3 is 17 residues long. The CDR3 DNA reads TGCGCCAGCAGCCAAGATAGTGTCAGGGGAGAAGGTCAGCCCCAGCATTTT. Its translation is CASSQDSVRGEGQPQHF.

This clonotype was seen a handful of times. The chain recombines TRBV6-2 or TRBV6-3 with TRBJ2-2; D gene uncertain. Trimming left V 3 bases short and J 2 bases short, with 7 bases between. This CDR3 contains 14 residues. The germline CDR1 and CDR2 sequences are MNHEY and SVGEGT. The chain's CDR3 is CASSYYFNTGELFF. The CDR3 DNA follows: TGTGCCAGCAGTTATTACTTTAACACCGGGGAGCTGTTTTTT.

The V and J genes are TRBV9 and TRBJ2-1; D gene unclear. V was clipped by 3 bases and J by 8 bases, with 18 bases between them. The CDR3 sequence is 15 residues long. From germline, CDR1 is SGDLS and CDR2 YYNGEE. CDR3 nucleotide sequence: TGTGCCAGCAGCGCGCTCATGGGGTACTGGGATGAGCAGTTCTTC. Protein sequence: CASSALMGYWDEQFF.

There are many counts of this clonotype. This chain connects TRBV9 to TRBJ2-6, with 7 bases that match TRBD1. Germline CDR1 and CDR2: SGDLS and YYNGEE. V lost 3 bases to trimming and J lost 4 bases; unmatched junction nucleotides: 7. There are 16 residues in the CDR3. Here the CDR3 reads CASSAATGKGANVLTF. The DNA of the CDR3 is TGTGCCAGCAGCGCGGCGACAGGGAAAGGGGCCAACGTCCTGACTTTC. The full variable domain, with the rest looked up from reference TRBV9 and TRBJ2-6, is DSGVTQTPKHLITATGQRVTLRCSPRSGDLSVYWYQQSLDQGLQFLIQYYNGEERAKGNILERFSAQQFPDLHSELNLSSLELGDSALYFCASSAATGKGANVLTFGAGSRLTVL.

Remarks on this clonotype: The final CDR3 position lacks the conserved phenylalanine or tryptophan, pointing to a likely read error. This chain joins TRBV19 and TRBJ2-7; 10 bases line up with TRBD1. V trimming: 6 bases; J trimming: 0 bases; junction bases outside the gene matches: 5. The germline V gene encodes CDR1 LNHDA and CDR2 SQIVND (reference sequence). CDR3 length: 15 amino acids. CDR3: CASSWGQGSSYEQYC. CDR3 DNA: TGTGCCAGTAGCTGGGGACAGGGGAGCTCCTACGAGCAGTACTGC.

The rearrangement uses TRBV19 and TRBJ1-1; a weak D match, TRBD1 (5 bases). The CDR3 has 15 residues. The V gene lost 1 base and the J gene lost 0 bases, with 9 bases spanning the gap. Germline CDR1 reads LNHDA; CDR2 reads SQIVND (reference sequence). CDR3 in amino acids: CASSIGGSVNTEAFF. CDR3 nucleotide sequence: TGTGCCAGTAGTATAGGGGGCTCGGTGAACACTGAAGCTTTCTTT.

This chain connects TRBV6-2 or TRBV6-3 to TRBJ2-1; maybe TRBD2 (5 bases). V gave up 5 bases and J gave up 8 bases, with 16 bases separating them. The CDR3 spans 14 residues. The germline V gene has CDR1 MNHEY and CDR2 SVGEGT. CDR3 region: CASSPHPDYYEQFF. The CDR3 DNA reads as TGTGCCAGCAGTCCGCACCCCGACTATTATGAGCAGTTCTTC.

This clonotype occurred many times. J is TRBJ2-3 and V is TRBV6-2 or TRBV6-3, with D uncertain. V shed 2 bases and J shed 9 bases, with 12 bases lying between them. This CDR3 comprises 13 residues. CDR1 and CDR2 from the germline V gene are MNHEY and SVGEGT. CDR3 residues: CASSYPSETTQYF. DNA for the CDR3: TGTGCCAGCAGTTACCCTTCCGAGACCACGCAGTATTTT.

The chain links TRBV6-5 to TRBJ1-6; the D gene is possibly TRBD1 (5 bases). From germline, CDR1 is MNHEY and CDR2 SVGAGI. V was clipped by 0 bases and J by 2 bases, with 8 bases between them. The CDR3 has 16 residues. Here the CDR3 reads CASSYSPGTYNSPLHF. DNA of the CDR3: TGTGCCAGCAGTTACTCGCCAGGGACCTATAATTCACCCCTCCACTTT.

V is TRBV29-1 and J is TRBJ2-2; D is unclear. The germline gives CDR1 SQVTM, CDR2 ANQGSEA. The CDR3 loop spans 15 amino acids. CDR3 nucleotide sequence: TGCAGTGTCGGTGTGTTGGTTACCAACACCGGGGAGCTGTTTTTT. Translated, it gives CSVGVLVTNTGELFF.

The sample holds many counts of this clonotype. J is TRBJ2-1 and V is TRBV12-3 or TRBV12-4; D ambiguous. The ends were cut back, 2 bases at V and 7 bases at J, with 9 bases in the middle. The CDR3 covers 13 residues. The CDR3 nucleotides read TGTGCCAGCAGTTTACTTGGCAGAAATGAGCAGTTCTTC. It is translated as CASSLLGRNEQFF.

This clonotype was detected a few times. The chain couples TRBV11-2 to TRBJ2-7; TRBD2 matches 11 bases. The V gene end was trimmed by 2 bases and the J gene end by 7 bases; junction bases not matched to a gene: 19. The germline gives CDR1 SGHAT, CDR2 FQNNGV. The CDR3 consists of 19 residues. In nucleotides, the CDR3 is TGTGCCAGCAGCTTAAGTTTGTTAGCGGGGGGGCCTCCTCTCGATGAGCAGTACTTC. It translates to CASSLSLLAGGPPLDEQYF.

This clonotype was seen only a few times. V gene TRBV20-1 combines with J gene TRBJ2-7, with TRBD1 matching over 9 bases. This CDR3 region has 15 residues. V shed 0 bases, J shed 2 bases, and the junction held 5 bases outside the gene matches. Per the germline V gene, CDR1 is DFQATT and CDR2 is SNEGSKA (reference sequence). CDR3 DNA: TGCAGTGCTAGAGAGGACAGGGGCCTCCCCTACGAGCAGTACTTC. This gives the protein CSAREDRGLPYEQYF.

This clonotype was counted ten times or more. The genes are TRBV12-3 or TRBV12-4 and TRBJ2-5; D ambiguous. Trimming cost V 3 bases and J 0 bases, with 8 bases left between them. This CDR3 is built from 14 residues. CDR3 sequence: CASSFGVYQETQYF. The CDR3 DNA sequence: TGTGCCAGCAGTTTTGGTGTGTACCAAGAGACCCAGTACTTC.

The sample holds a few counts of this clonotype. The gene calls are TRBV5-1 and TRBJ2-6, with 7 nucleotides matching TRBD1. This CDR3 has 18 residues. Trimming removed 4 bases from V and 2 bases from J; junction bases left unmatched: 12. CDR1 is SGHRS and CDR2 is YFSETQ in the germline V gene. In DNA, the CDR3 is TGCGCCAGCAGCGGGCAGGGGGTCTTTCTTCCTGGGGCCAACGTCCTGACTTTC. Encoded protein: CASSGQGVFLPGANVLTF. Full variable domain (missing parts from reference TRBV5-1 and TRBJ2-6): KAGVTQTPRYLIKTRGQQVTLSCSPISGHRSVSWYQQTPGQGLQFLFEYFSETQRNKGNFPGRFSGRQFSNSRSEMNVSTLELGDSALYLCASSGQGVFLPGANVLTFGAGSRLTVL.

This clonotype came up a few times. The chain couples TRBV6-1 to TRBJ2-7; D is possibly TRBD2 (6 bases). V dropped 1 base and J dropped 4 bases, with 8 bases sitting between them. The CDR3 extends over 13 amino acids. CDR1 is MNHNS, CDR2 SASEGT, per germline. In nucleotides, the CDR3 is TGTGCCAGCAGTGAAGTTCGGGGGTACGAGCAGTACTTC. This sequence encodes CASSEVRGYEQYF.

This clonotype was counted ten times or more. The gene calls are TRBV20-1 and TRBJ2-3; D uncertain. This CDR3 contains 13 residues. CDR1 is DFQATT and CDR2 is SNEGSKA in the germline V gene (reference sequence). Trimming stripped 4 bases from V and 2 bases from J, with 10 bases between. The CDR3 protein is CSANSAHTDTQYF. CDR3 nucleotides: TGCAGTGCTAATTCAGCTCACACAGATACGCAGTATTTT.

This clonotype has just a few counts. The chain joins TRBV9 to TRBJ2-5; 12 bases map to TRBD2. V lost 3 bases to trimming and J lost 3 bases; unmatched junction nucleotides: 6. CDR3 size: 16 residues. Per germline, CDR1 SGDLS and CDR2 YYNGEE. CDR3 amino acids: CASSGLRLAGEETQYF. In DNA form, the CDR3 reads TGTGCCAGCAGCGGATTGAGACTAGCGGGAGAAGAGACCCAGTACTTC.